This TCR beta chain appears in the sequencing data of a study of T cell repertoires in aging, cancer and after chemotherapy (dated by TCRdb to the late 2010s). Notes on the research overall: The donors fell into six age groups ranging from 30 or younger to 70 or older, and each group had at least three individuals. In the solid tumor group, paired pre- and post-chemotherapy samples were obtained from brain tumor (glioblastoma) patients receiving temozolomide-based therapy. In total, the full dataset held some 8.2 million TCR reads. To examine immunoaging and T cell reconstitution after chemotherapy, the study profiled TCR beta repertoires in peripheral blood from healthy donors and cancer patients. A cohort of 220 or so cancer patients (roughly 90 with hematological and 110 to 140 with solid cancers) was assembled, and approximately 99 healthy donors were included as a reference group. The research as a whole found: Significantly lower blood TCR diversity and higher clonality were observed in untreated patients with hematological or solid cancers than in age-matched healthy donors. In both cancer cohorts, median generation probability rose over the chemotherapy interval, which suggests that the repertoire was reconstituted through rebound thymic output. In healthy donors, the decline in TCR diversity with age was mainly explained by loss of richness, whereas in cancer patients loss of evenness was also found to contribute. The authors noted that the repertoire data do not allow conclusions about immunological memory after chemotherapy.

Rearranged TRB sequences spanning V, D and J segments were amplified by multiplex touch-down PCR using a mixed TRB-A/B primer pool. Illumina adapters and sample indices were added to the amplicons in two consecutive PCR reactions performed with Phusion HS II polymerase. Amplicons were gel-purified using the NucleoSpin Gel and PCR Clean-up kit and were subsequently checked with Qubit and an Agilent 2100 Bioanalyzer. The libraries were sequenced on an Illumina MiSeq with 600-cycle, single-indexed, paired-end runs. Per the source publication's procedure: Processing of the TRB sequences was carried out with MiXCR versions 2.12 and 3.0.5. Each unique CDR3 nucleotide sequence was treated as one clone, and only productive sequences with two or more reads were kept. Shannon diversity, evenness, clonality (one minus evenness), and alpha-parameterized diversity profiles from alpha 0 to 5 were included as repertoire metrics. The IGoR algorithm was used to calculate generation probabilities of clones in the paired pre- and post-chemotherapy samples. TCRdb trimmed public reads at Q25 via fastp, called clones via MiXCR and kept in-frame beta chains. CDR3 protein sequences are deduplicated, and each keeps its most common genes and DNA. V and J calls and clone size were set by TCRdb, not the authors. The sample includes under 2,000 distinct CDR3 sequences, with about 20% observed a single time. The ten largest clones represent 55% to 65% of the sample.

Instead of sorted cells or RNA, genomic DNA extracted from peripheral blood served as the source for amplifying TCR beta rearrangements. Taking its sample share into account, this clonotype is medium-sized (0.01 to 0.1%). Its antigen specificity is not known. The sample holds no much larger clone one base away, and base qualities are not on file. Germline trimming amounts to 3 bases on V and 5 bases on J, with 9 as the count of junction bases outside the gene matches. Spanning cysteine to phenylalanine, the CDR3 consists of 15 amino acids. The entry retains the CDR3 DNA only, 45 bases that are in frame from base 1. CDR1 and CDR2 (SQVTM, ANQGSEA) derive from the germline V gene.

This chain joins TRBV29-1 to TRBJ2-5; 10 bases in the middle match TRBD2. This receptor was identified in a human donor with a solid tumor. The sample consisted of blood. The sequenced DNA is TGCAGCGTTGATCCGGCTAGCGGGAGTCTGGAGACCCAGTACTTC. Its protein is CSVDPASGSLETQYF.